One sample yielded the 7 T cell receptor beta chains listed below, sequenced in a study of blood T cell repertoires in COVID-19. The method was immunoSEQ multiplex PCR; TCRdb's version includes in-frame clones alone and lacks a portion of them. The table includes approximately 200,000 clones, around 88% detected once. The specimen sequenced was peripheral blood. These receptors originate from a woman in her 30s with acute or convalescent COVID-19.

Details on this clone: Other DNA sequences in this specimen translate into the identical CDR3. The chain couples TRBV20-1 to TRBJ1-1; no reliable D call. Germline lookup yields CDR1 DFQATT and CDR2 SNEGSKA (reference sequence). V was cut by 3 bases and J by 3 bases, with 5 bases left in between. This CDR3 has 11 amino acids. CDR3 DNA sequence: TGCAGTGCTAGTACGGACACTGAAGCTTTCTTT. Protein product: CSASTDTEAFF.

V and J are TRBV28 and TRBJ1-2, with D unresolved. The germline V gene has CDR1 MDHEN and CDR2 SYDVKM. Trimming took off 6 bases at V and 8 bases at J, with 13 bases between the two ends. The CDR3 has 12 residues. CDR3 DNA: TGTGCCAGCAGGATCTCGAGTCTCGGCTACACCTTC. It specifies CASRISSLGYTF.

The chain couples TRBV16 to TRBJ2-1; 9 bases are a match to TRBD2. V gave up 8 bases and J gave up 12 bases; unmatched junction bases: 8. This CDR3 is 12 amino acids long. Germline V gene sequence: CDR1 KGHSY, CDR2 FQNENV. This CDR3 reads CASRREGLRQFF. As DNA, the CDR3 is TGTGCCAGCCGGCGGGAGGGCCTGAGGCAGTTCTTC.

V gene TRBV4-2 combines with J gene TRBJ2-6; D remains unclear. V dropped 0 bases and J dropped 0 bases, with 9 bases sitting between them. Germline assignment: CDR1 LGHNA and CDR2 YNFKEQ. The CDR3 has 17 amino acids. Here the CDR3 reads CASSQDPIASGANVLTF. CDR3 nucleotides: TGTGCCAGCAGCCAAGACCCTATTGCCTCTGGGGCCAACGTCCTGACTTTC.

The chain links TRBV10-3 to TRBJ2-7; weak D call: TRBD1 (8 bases). Trimming removed 8 bases from V and 4 bases from J, with 15 bases in between. The germline CDR1 and CDR2 sequences are ENHRY and SYGVKD. This CDR3 comprises 13 residues. Here the CDR3 reads CAIGGDRLYEQYF. CDR3 nucleotide sequence: TGTGCCATCGGGGGGGACAGGCTTTACGAGCAGTACTTC.

The rearrangement uses TRBV19 and TRBJ2-7, with 13 bases identical to TRBD2. The CDR3 is 18 amino acids. CDR1 and CDR2 from the germline V gene are LNHDA and SQIVND (reference sequence). The junction had 10 bases not matched to a gene; V was cut back by 5 bases and J by 0 bases. CDR3 amino acids: CASSPRRGLAGSSYEQYF. CDR3 in DNA: TGTGCCAGTAGTCCGAGACGGGGACTAGCGGGGAGCTCCTACGAGCAGTACTTC.

This chain's CDR3 is CASSEKTGFGNQPQHF. Here the CDR3 DNA reads TGTGCCAGCAGCGAGAAGACAGGGTTCGGCAATCAGCCCCAGCATTTT. The genes are TRBV5-8 and TRBJ1-5, with 7 nucleotides matching TRBD1. This CDR3 is built from 16 residues. With 4 bases clipped from V and 2 bases from J, the junction kept 9 bases outside the gene matches. Per the germline V gene, CDR1 is SGHTS and CDR2 is YDEGEE.